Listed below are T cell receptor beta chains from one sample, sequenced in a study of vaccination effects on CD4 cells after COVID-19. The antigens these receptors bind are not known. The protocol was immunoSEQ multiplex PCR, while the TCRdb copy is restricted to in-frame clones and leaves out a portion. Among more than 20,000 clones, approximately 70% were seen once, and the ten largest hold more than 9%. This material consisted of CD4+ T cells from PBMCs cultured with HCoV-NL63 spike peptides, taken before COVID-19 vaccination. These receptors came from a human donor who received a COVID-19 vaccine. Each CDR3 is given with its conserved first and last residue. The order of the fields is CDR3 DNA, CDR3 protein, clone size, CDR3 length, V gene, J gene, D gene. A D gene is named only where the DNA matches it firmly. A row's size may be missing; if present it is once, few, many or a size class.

TGTGCCAGTACCCCGACTAGCGGGAGGGCCTACGAGCAGTACTTC,CASTPTSGRAYEQYF,.,15,TRBV19,TRBJ2-7,TRBD2
TGTGCCAGCAGCTCGGACAGGGACTATGGCTACACCTTC,CASSSDRDYGYTF,.,13,TRBV6-2/TRBV6-3,TRBJ1-2,TRBD1
TGTGCCAGCAGCCGAGGACGTAACAATGAGCAGTTCTTC,CASSRGRNNEQFF,.,13,TRBV14,TRBJ2-1,.
TGTGCCAGCTCACCCAGTAACACCGGGGAGCTGTTTTTT,CASSPSNTGELFF,few,13,TRBV18,TRBJ2-2,.
TGCAGCGTTGATGAGGGAACCAATGAGCAGTTCTTC,CSVDEGTNEQFF,.,12,TRBV29-1,TRBJ2-1,.
TGTGCCGTACGTTTTCGGGGGAGGACAGATACGCAGTATTTT,CAVRFRGRTDTQYF,.,14,TRBV6-5,TRBJ2-3,.
TGCGCCAGCAGCCAATCTCTAGCGGAGGTGGGCGAGCAGTACTTC,CASSQSLAEVGEQYF,.,15,TRBV4-1,TRBJ2-7,TRBD2
TGTGCCACCAGTGATTTGGACAGACGCACAGATACGCAGTATTTT,CATSDLDRRTDTQYF,.,15,TRBV24-1,TRBJ2-3,.
TGTGCCAGCAATCAGCGGGGGGCGGGAGAGCAGTACTTC,CASNQRGAGEQYF,.,13,TRBV2,TRBJ2-7,TRBD2
TGTGCCAGTAGTCTCCCGGACAGGCTCACTGAAGCTTTCTTT,CASSLPDRLTEAFF,.,14,TRBV19,TRBJ1-1,TRBD1
TGTGCCAGCAGTTTAGCGGGAGGCCGCACAGATACGCAGTATTTT,CASSLAGGRTDTQYF,.,15,TRBV28,TRBJ2-3,TRBD2
TGTGCCAGCAGCCTAACTAGCGGGGGAAGGGGCGAGCAGTACTTC,CASSLTSGGRGEQYF,.,15,TRBV3-1/TRBV3-2,TRBJ2-7,TRBD2
TGTGCCAGCATCACCGGGACTAGTCTAAGCACAGATACGCAGTATTTT,CASITGTSLSTDTQYF,.,16,TRBV2,TRBJ2-3,TRBD2
TGTGCCAGCACATACAGGGGAGTGGACACTGAAGCTTTCTTT,CASTYRGVDTEAFF,once,14,TRBV6-5,TRBJ1-1,TRBD1
TGTGCCATCAGTGCTTCGGGGGGAAATCAGCCCCAGCATTTT,CAISASGGNQPQHF,once,14,TRBV10-3,TRBJ1-5,.
TGTGCCAGCAGCTTGTACTCTGGAAACACCATATATTTT,CASSLYSGNTIYF,.,13,TRBV6-5,TRBJ1-3,.
TGTGCCAGCAGCCCCTCGGACTACCACCTCGGCGAGCAGTACTTC,CASSPSDYHLGEQYF,few,15,TRBV2,TRBJ2-7,.
TGTGCCAGCATCAAGATAGCGGGGGGGCCGATCGGGGAGCTGTTTTTT,CASIKIAGGPIGELFF,.,16,TRBV7-6,TRBJ2-2,TRBD2